This TCR beta chain appears in the sequencing data of a study of cytomegalovirus exposure and HLA in healthy donors. Clones were sequenced by immunoSEQ multiplex PCR, and TCRdb holds only the in-frame ones, with some missing. The sample records about 140,000 clones, almost 90% being singletons. The V segment lost 5 bases and the J segment 0 bases; nucleotides outside the gene matches: 9. This CDR3 contains 16 residues. Germline assignment: CDR1 MDHEN and CDR2 SYDVKM. The sample was PBMCs. The sequence was collected from a woman aged 18-35 years in good health and CMV-seropositive. The chain joins TRBV28 to TRBJ2-7; 8 bases fit TRBD1. This CDR3 reads CASSLVTTGDSYEQYF. The CDR3 region has the DNA TGTGCCAGCAGTCTCGTAACGACAGGGGACTCCTACGAGCAGTACTTC.